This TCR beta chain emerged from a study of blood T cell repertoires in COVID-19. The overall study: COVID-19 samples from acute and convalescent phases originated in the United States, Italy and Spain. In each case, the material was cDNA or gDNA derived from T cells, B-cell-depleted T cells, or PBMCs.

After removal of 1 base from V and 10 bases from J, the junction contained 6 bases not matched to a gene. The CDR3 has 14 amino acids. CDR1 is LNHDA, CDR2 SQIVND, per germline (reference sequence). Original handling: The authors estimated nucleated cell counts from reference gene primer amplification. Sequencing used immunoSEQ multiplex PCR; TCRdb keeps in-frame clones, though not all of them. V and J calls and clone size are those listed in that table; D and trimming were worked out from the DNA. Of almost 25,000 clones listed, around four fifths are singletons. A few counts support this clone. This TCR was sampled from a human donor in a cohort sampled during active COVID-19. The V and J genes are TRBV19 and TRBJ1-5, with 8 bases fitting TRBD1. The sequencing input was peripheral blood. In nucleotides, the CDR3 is TGTGCCAGTAGTATAGCAGGGGGCGGCCGACCCCAGCATTTT. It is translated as CASSIAGGGRPQHF.